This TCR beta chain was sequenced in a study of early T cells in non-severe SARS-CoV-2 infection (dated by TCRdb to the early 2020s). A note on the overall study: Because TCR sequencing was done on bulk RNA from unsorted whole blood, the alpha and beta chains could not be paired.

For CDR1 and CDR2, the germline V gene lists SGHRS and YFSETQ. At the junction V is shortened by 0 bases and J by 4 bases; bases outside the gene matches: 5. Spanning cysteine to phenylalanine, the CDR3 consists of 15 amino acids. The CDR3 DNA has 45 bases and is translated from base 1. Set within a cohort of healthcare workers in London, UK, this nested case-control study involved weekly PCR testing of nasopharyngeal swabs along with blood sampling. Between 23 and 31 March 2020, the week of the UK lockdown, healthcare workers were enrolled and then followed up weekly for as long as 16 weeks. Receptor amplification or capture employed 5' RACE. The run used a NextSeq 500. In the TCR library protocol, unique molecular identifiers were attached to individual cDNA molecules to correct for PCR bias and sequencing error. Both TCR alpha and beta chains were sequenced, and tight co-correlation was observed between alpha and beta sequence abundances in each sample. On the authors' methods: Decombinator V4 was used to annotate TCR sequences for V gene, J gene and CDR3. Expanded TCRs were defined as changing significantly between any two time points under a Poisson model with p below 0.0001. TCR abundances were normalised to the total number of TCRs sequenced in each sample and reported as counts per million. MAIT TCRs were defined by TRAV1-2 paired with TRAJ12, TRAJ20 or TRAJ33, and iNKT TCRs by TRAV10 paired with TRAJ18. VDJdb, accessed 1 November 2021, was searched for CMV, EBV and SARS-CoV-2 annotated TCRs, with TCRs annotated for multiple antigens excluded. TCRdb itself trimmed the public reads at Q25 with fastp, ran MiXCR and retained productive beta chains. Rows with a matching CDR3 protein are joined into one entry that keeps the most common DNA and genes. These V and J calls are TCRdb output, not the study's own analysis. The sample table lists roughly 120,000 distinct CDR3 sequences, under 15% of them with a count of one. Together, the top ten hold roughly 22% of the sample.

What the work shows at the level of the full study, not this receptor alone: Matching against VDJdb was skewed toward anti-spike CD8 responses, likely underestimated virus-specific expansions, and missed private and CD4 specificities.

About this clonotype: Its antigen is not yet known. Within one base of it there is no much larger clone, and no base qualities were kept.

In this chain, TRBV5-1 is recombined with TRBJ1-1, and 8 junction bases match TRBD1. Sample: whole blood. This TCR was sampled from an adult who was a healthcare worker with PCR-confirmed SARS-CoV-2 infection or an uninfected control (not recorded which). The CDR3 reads CASSLALTGGTEAFF. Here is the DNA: TGCGCCAGCAGCTTGGCATTAACAGGGGGCACTGAAGCTTTCTTT.